These T cell receptor beta chains were read from a single sample in a study of shared clonotypes between healthy human individuals. The protocol was immunoSEQ multiplex PCR, while the TCRdb copy is restricted to in-frame clones and leaves out a portion. The sample has 1.5 million to 2.5 million clones, about 95% seen once. Sequencing was carried out using naive CD8+ T cells sorted from blood. These receptor sequences come from a man younger than 35 in good health. CDR3s include the opening cysteine and the closing phenylalanine or tryptophan.

TRBJ2-3 TRBV7-7 CASSLGVSSGGASTDTQYF
TRBJ2-7 TRBV14 CATQTTGSEQYF
TRBJ2-7 TRBV4-1 CASSHDGGAYEQYF
TRBJ2-7 TRBV9 CASSVGAGGQDEQYF
TRBJ2-7 TRBV6-1 CASRALDNLYEQYF
TRBJ2-2 TRBV6-6 CASLTGGSGELFF
TRBJ1-5 TRBV5-6 CASSLGGAGNQPQHF
TRBJ2-1 TRBV5-1 CASSLSGAEQFF
TRBJ2-7 TRBV2 CARGEDREGSYEQYF
TRBJ2-3 TRBV29-1 CSVPTPDTQYF
TRBJ2-2 TRBV5-6 CASSPPGQGYPGELFF
TRBJ2-2 TRBV10-1 CASSESKGVGAGELFF
TRBJ2-7 TRBV5-6 CASSSERGIYEQYF
TRBJ1-5 TRBV6-5 CASSSALKGPQHF
TRBJ2-5 TRBV6-5 CASSYSRGRGEETQYF
TRBJ2-5 TRBV5-1 CASSWGTSGGQETQYF
TRBJ2-1 TRBV29-1 CSVAGAGGQYNEQFF
TRBJ2-7 TRBV19 CASSPRASSYEQYF
TRBJ2-1 TRBV13 CASSQGTSTHNEQFF
TRBJ1-6 TRBV15 CATSRDLSPLHF
TRBJ2-7 TRBV27 CASSPEFRYEQYF
TRBJ1-1 TRBV27 CASSLGAGGSTEAFF
TRBJ2-7 TRBV27 CASSLLGGYEQYF
TRBJ2-6 TRBV7-9 CASSLIGPSGGSGANVLTF
TRBJ2-2 TRBV28 CASSPELSPTGELFF
TRBJ2-5 TRBV14 CASSQDLLGIGTQYF
TRBJ2-7 TRBV5-1 CASSPSGTGSYEQYF
TRBJ1-1 TRBV19 CASSERDRGLTEAFF